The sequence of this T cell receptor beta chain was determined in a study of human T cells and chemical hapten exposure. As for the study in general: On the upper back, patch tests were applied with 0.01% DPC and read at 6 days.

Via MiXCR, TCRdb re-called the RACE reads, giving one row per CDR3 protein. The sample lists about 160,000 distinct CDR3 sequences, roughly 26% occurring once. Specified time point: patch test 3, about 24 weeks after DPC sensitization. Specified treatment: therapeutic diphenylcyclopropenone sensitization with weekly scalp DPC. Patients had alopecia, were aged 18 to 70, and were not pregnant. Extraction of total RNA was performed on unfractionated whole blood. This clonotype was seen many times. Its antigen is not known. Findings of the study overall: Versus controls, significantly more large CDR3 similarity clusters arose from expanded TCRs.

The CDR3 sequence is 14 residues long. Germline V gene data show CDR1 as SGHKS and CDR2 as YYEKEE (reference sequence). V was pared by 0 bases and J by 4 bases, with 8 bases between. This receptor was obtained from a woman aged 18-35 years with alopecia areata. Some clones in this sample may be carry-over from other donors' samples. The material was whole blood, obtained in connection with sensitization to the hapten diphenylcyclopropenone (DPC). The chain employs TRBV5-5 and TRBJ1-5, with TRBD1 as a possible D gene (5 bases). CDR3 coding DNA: TGTGCCAGCAGCTTGGCGGGGCCGAATCAGCCCCAGCATTTT. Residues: CASSLAGPNQPQHF.